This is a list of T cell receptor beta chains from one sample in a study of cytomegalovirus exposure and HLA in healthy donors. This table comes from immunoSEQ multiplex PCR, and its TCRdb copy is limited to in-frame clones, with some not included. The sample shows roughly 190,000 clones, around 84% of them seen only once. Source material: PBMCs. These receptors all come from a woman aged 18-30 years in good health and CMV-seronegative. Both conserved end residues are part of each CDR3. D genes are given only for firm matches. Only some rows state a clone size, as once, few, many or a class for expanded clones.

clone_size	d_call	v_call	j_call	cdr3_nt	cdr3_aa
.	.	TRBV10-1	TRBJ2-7	TGCGCCAGCAGATTCCGGGACACCTCCCACACACTACTCTCCTACGAGCAGTACTTC	CASRFRDTSHTLLSYEQYF
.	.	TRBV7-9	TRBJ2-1	TGTGCCAGCAGCTTAGCGGATTACGGACGGAGGGGTTACAATGAGCAGTTCTTC	CASSLADYGRRGYNEQFF
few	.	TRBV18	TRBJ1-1	TGTGCCAGCTCACCAAACTCGGGGGGCACTGAAGCTTTCTTT	CASSPNSGGTEAFF
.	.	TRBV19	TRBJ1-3	TGTGCCAGTAGTTCTTTCGGGGGGGCTGGAAACACCATATATTTT	CASSSFGGAGNTIYF
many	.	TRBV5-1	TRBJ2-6	TGCGCCAGCGCCAGCTTGAGGGGGGCCAACGTCCTGACTTTC	CASASLRGANVLTF
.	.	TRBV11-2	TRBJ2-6	TGTGCCAGCAGCCAAAACCTGGGGCAGGGTTTCTCTGGGGCCAACGTCCTGACTTTC	CASSQNLGQGFSGANVLTF
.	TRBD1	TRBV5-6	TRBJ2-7	TGTGCCAGCAGCCAACCGGGACAGGGGGTTTACGAGCAGTACTTC	CASSQPGQGVYEQYF
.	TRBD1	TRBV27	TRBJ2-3	TGTGCCAGCAGTTTTGGACAGGGTAGCACAGATACGCAGTATTTT	CASSFGQGSTDTQYF
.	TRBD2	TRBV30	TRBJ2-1	TGTGCCTGGGAGGGACTAGCGGGTAGGCAGTTCTTC	CAWEGLAGRQFF
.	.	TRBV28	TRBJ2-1	TGTGCCAGCAGTTTCCCCGCGGAAAGCTCCTACAATGAGCAGTTCTTC	CASSFPAESSYNEQFF
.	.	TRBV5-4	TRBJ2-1	TGTGCCAGCAGCTTGGGAGGGGGCTCCTACAATGAGCAGTTCTTC	CASSLGGGSYNEQFF
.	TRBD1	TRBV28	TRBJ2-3	TGTGCCAGCAGTTCGACAGGGGGCACAGATACGCAGTATTTT	CASSSTGGTDTQYF
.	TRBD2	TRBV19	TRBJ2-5	TGTGCCAGTAGTATCCGTTCCACGGGACTAGCCGTCACAGAGACCCAGTACTTC	CASSIRSTGLAVTETQYF
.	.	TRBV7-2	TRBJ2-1	TGTGCCAGCAGCTTAGGGCGGGGTGGTTCCGGCAATGAGCAGTTCTTC	CASSLGRGGSGNEQFF